This TCR beta chain was found in a study of OX40 agonist ivuxolimab in advanced cancers. On the study more broadly: With a range of roughly 20 to 85, age averaged roughly 61 years, and more than 75% were male. Study conclusions and caveats: Partly responding patients at 0.1-3.0 mg/kg showed some of the smallest clonal expansion. Dosing at 0.1 to 3.0 mg/kg was accompanied by clonal expansion of CD4+ and CD8+ blood T cells by week 6.

With 6 bases clipped from V and 4 bases from J, the junction kept 8 bases outside the gene matches. This CDR3 is 16 amino acids long. Germline V gene data show CDR1 as MNHNY and CDR2 as SVGAGI (reference sequence). Sequencing used immunoSEQ multiplex PCR; TCRdb keeps in-frame clones, though not all of them. The table includes around 35,000 clones, about 88% detected once. Details on this clone: Its antigen is as yet unknown.

The clonotype was recovered from an adult with an advanced solid tumor such as melanoma, head and neck, liver or kidney cancer. Sequencing used CD4+ or CD8+ T cells sorted from blood, obtained in a trial of the OX40 agonist ivuxolimab. The V and J genes are TRBV6-6 and TRBJ1-6; 8 bases fit TRBD1. The CDR3 sequence: CASRPGTGGYNSPLHF. DNA for the CDR3: TGTGCCAGCAGACCCGGGACAGGAGGATATAATTCACCCCTCCACTTT.